This T cell receptor (beta chain) was documented in a study of radiation and T cells in renal cell carcinoma. Study-wide results and caveats: From baseline, blood top tumor clonotypes peaked at 2 weeks post-radiation.

About this clone itself: Its matching antigen is unknown.

The time point is: blood 2 weeks post-SBRT. Treatment here: 15 Gy SBRT to primary tumor, nephrectomy 4 weeks later. Assay used: immunoSEQ multiplex PCR; TCRdb lists only in-frame clones, some missing. The sample holds more than 100,000 clones; approximately 90% are singletons and the top ten take 5.8%. The CDR3 covers 15 residues. The V gene end was trimmed by 7 bases and the J gene end by 4 bases; junction bases not matched to a gene: 10. From germline, CDR1 is SQVTM and CDR2 ANQGSEA. The sample here was blood, taken from a patient whose treatment included radiotherapy and nephrectomy. This clonotype was obtained from a woman in her sixties or seventies with renal cell carcinoma. The rearrangement links TRBV29-1 to TRBJ2-2; 9 bases map to TRBD2. The DNA of the CDR3 is TGCAGCGCTCGAAGCGGGGGGCTTGGCACCGGGGAGCTGTTTTTT. This translates into CSARSGGLGTGELFF.